The present T cell receptor (beta chain) was sequenced within a study of memory CD4+ T cells and cytomegalovirus serostatus. Across the study: This sample comes from healthy Belgian adults, fewer than 10 CMV seropositive, 24 seronegative.

The sort gate was single viable CD3+CD4+CD8-CD45RO+ cells for memory CD4+ T cells. Total CD4+ T cells were enriched by CD4 positive selection. The CDR3 is made up of 14 amino acids. The V gene's germline CDR1 is MNHNY and CDR2 SVGAGI (reference sequence). V gave up 5 bases and J gave up 3 bases, with 13 bases separating them. As handled by the study authors: Out-of-frame sequences were removed, leaving around 2.2 million distinct TCRbeta sequences. The method was immunoSEQ multiplex PCR; TCRdb's version includes in-frame clones alone and lacks a portion of them. That table supplies the V and J calls and clone size; D and trimming were determined from the DNA. The sample consists of 40,000 to 45,000 clones, about 80% of them appearing once.

J is TRBJ2-5 and V is TRBV6-6; D might be TRBD1 (6 bases). The receptor was isolated from an adult in good health and CMV-seronegative. Sequences were obtained from memory CD4+ T cells from blood. CDR3: CASSRQGLKETQYF. The CDR3 DNA reads as TGTGCCAGCAGTCGCCAGGGGCTTAAAGAGACCCAGTACTTC.